This T cell receptor beta chain comes out of a study of a mutant IDH1 vaccine in newly diagnosed glioma. Note on this clone: Its matching antigen is unknown.

The time point: week 35, safety follow-up. Vaccinated patients received 300 ug of mutant IDH1 20-mer peptide per dose, with topical imiquimod. Tumors from donors were new WHO grade 3 or 4 IDH1-mutant astrocytomas with ATRX loss. Sequenced by immunoSEQ multiplex PCR; TCRdb stores in-frame clones only, minus some. The table records around 54,000 clones, 86% of them present only once. The V gene lost 2 bases and the J gene lost 4 bases, with 12 bases spanning the gap. CDR1 and CDR2 from the germline V gene are SGHAT and FQNNGV. This CDR3 has 14 residues. V and J are TRBV11-2 and TRBJ2-7; D gene ambiguous. This receptor was obtained from a man in his forties with glioma. The sequenced sample was PBMCs, obtained from a glioma patient whose treatment included an IDH1 peptide vaccine. CDR3 nucleotide sequence: TGTGCCAGCAGCTTACAGTTCTCGAATTACGAGCAGTACTTC. Translating it yields CASSLQFSNYEQYF.